The sequence of this TCR beta chain was determined in a study of cytomegalovirus exposure and HLA in healthy donors. Study observations and caveats: More clonal expansion characterized HLA-associated TCR beta chains than equally common others in a later analysis.

Regarding this clone: The antigen is not known.

Germline loops: CDR1 SGHVS, CDR2 FNYEAQ. The CDR3 contains 18 residues. The trim removed 3 bases at V and 1 base at J, leaving 12 bases unmatched. Primers included in the PCR were 60 Vbeta and 13 Jbeta primers. Using immunoSEQ multiplex PCR, the repertoire was profiled, and TCRdb retains in-frame clones only, with some absent. This table holds 130,000 to 150,000 clones, around 80% found once. This sequence was found in a female donor in good health and CMV-seronegative. The sample consisted of PBMCs. The chain couples TRBV7-6 to TRBJ2-3, with TRBD2 matching over 8 bases. CDR3 bases: TGTGCCAGCAGCTTCGGACTAGCAAGTAAGCAGGGCACAGATACGCAGTATTTT. This gives the protein CASSFGLASKQGTDTQYF.